This TCR beta chain comes out of a study of graft-versus-host responses after intestinal transplantation. Notes on the study in general: GvH clones occurred in recipient marrow; some first appeared in ileum or blood.

V was clipped by 3 bases and J by 8 bases, with 17 bases between them. Looked up from germline, CDR1 is SQVTM and CDR2 is ANQGSEA. The CDR3 is made up of 14 amino acids. Libraries were prepared by immunoSEQ multiplex PCR; TCRdb keeps only in-frame clonotypes and omits some of them. The sample contains 80,000 to 90,000 clones, 80% to 95% of which appear only once. As concerns this clone: Its specificity is unknown. The same CDR3 can be traced to other DNA sequences in this sample.

The TCR was taken from a human donor who received an intestinal transplant. The rearrangement links TRBV29-1 to TRBJ2-1; tentatively, D is TRBD1 or TRBD2 (6 bases each). Source: unstimulated CD4+ T cells sorted from spleen or lymph node cells, taken before intestinal transplant. The CDR3 DNA is TGCAGCGTTGATTCAAGGGGGGCCGGGGATGAGCAGTTCTTC. It codes for CSVDSRGAGDEQFF.